This T cell receptor (beta chain) was captured in a study of shared clonotypes between healthy human individuals. Assay: immunoSEQ multiplex PCR; the TCRdb copy retains only in-frame clones and omits some. This sample has about 180,000 clones; around 93% occur once, and the top ten carry 0.067%. Looked up from germline, CDR1 is SEHNR and CDR2 is FQNEAQ (reference sequence). The length of the CDR3 is 14 residues. The germline V and J ends were trimmed by 0 bases and 4 bases, with 9 bases remaining between them. Sequencing input: naive CD4+ T cells sorted from blood. The subset: CD45RA+ positively selected. The chain links TRBV7-9 to TRBJ1-2; D gene uncertain. The TCR comes from a woman in her twenties or thirties in good health. CDR3 protein: CASSLALSSYGYTF. CDR3 DNA sequence: TGTGCCAGCAGCTTAGCGCTCTCCTCCTATGGCTACACCTTC.